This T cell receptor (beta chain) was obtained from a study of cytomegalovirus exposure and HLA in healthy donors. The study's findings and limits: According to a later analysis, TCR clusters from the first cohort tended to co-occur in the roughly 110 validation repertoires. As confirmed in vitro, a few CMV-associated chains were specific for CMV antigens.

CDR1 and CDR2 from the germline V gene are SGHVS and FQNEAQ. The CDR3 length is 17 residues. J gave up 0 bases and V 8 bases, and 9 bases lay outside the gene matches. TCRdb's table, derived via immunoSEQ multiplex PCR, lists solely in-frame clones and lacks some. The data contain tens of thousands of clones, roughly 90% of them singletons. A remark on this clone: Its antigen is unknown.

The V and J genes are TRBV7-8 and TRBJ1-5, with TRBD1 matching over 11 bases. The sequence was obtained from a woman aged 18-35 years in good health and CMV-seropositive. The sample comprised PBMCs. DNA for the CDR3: TGTGCCAGCGGCCCAGGACAGGGGGCTTATAGCAATCAGCCCCAGCATTTT. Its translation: CASGPGQGAYSNQPQHF.